This T cell receptor beta chain was captured by sequencing in a study of control samples from healthy donors and cancer patients. Germline CDR1 is MDHEN and CDR2 is SYDVKM. The CDR3 spans 12 residues. Trimming removed 6 bases at V and 6 bases at J, with 12 bases between. Measured with immunoSEQ multiplex PCR; TCRdb has only the in-frame clones, and not every one. Here the sample spans around 49,000 clones, approximately 90% being singletons. The TCR comes from a man in his forties with colorectal cancer. Sequencing was done on a sample of PBMCs. The chain links TRBV28 to TRBJ2-7; the D is unclear. DNA for the CDR3: TGTGCCAGCAGCTCGTACAGATCCGAGCAGTACTTC. It encodes CASSSYRSEQYF. The full variable domain, its missing parts supplied by reference TRBV28 and TRBJ2-7, is DVKVTQSSRYLVKRTGEKVFLECVQDMDHENMFWYRQDPGLGLRLIYFSYDVKMKEKGDIPEGYSVSREKKERFSLILESASTNQTSMYLCASSSYRSEQYFGPGTRLTVT.